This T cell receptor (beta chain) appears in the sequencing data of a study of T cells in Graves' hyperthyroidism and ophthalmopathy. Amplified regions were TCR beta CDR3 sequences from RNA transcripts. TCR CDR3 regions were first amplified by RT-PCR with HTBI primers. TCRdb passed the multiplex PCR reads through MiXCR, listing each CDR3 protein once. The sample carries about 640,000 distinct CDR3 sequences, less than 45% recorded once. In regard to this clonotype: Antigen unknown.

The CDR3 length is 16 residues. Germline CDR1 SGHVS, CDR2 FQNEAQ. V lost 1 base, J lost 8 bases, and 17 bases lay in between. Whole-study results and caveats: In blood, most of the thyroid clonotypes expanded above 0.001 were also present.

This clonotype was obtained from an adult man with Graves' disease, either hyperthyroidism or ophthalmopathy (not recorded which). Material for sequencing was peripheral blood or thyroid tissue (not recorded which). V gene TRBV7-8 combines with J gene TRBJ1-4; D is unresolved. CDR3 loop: CASSLDHGSRNEKLFF. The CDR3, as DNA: TGTGCCAGCAGCTTAGATCATGGGAGTAGGAACGAAAAACTGTTTTTT.